This T cell receptor (beta chain) derives from a study of OX40 agonist ivuxolimab in advanced cancers. Study background: Intravenous ivuxolimab was administered to patients every 2 weeks at 0.01 to 10 mg/kg. People who had prior anti-PD-1, anti-PD-L1 or anti-CTLA-4 therapy could take part, and approximately 43% had some. General study findings and limits: The mean number of expanded clones was higher in CD8+ T cells than in CD4+. Low normalized T-cell clonal expansion also characterized some of the nonresponders.

CDR1 is LNHDA, CDR2 SQIVND, per germline (reference sequence). The ends were cut back, 2 bases at V and 4 bases at J, with 15 bases in the middle. This CDR3 is 16 amino acids long. In the case of this clone: Its specificity is not known.

Sequencing was performed with immunoSEQ multiplex PCR; in TCRdb, only in-frame clones are kept and a portion is missing. The sample shows under 80,000 clones, around 85% of them seen only once. This specimen was CD4+ or CD8+ T cells sorted from blood, taken in a trial of the OX40 agonist ivuxolimab. The TCR comes from an adult with an advanced solid tumor such as melanoma, head and neck, liver or kidney cancer. The chain uses TRBV19 and TRBJ1-5; D unclear. The CDR3: CASSISWSLRNQPQHF. The CDR3 nucleotides are TGTGCCAGTAGTATATCCTGGTCTCTTAGGAATCAGCCCCAGCATTTT.